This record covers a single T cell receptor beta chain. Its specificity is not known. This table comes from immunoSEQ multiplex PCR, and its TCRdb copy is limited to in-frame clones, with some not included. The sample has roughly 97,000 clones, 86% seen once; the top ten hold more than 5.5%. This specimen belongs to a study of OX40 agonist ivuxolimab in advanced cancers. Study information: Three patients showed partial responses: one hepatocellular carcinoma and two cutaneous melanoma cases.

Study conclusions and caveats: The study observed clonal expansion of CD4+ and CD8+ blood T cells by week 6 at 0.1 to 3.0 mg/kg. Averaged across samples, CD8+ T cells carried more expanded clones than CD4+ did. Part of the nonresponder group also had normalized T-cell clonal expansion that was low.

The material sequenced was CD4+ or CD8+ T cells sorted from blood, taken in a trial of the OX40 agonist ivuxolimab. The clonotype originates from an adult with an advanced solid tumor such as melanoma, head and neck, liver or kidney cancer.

The CDR3, as DNA: TGTGCCAGCAGTTACGACCCAGGGGGTGTCTACGAGCAGTACTTC. Its translation is CASSYDPGGVYEQYF. This rearrangement joins TRBV6-5 to TRBJ2-7; 7 bases match TRBD1. V lost 2 bases to trimming and J lost 3 bases; unmatched junction nucleotides: 7. The germline V gene encodes CDR1 MNHEY and CDR2 SVGAGI. The CDR3 is 15 residues long.